One sample yielded the 10 T cell receptor beta chains listed below, sequenced in a study of shared clonotypes between healthy human individuals. The assay was immunoSEQ multiplex PCR, and TCRdb's table has in-frame clones only and misses some. Among around 510,000 clones, 95% to 97% were seen once, and the ten largest hold approximately 0.06%. Sequencing input: naive CD4+ T cells sorted from blood. Subset noted: CD45RA+ positively selected. The source of these receptors is a woman in her twenties or thirties in good health.

The gene calls are TRBV6-6 and TRBJ2-7; TRBD2 is a possible D gene (6 bases). V lost 6 bases to trimming and J lost 0 bases, with 12 bases between them. Germline CDR1 is MNHNY and CDR2 is SVGAGI (reference sequence). The CDR3 contains 14 residues. CDR3 in amino acids: CASSPRGSSYEQYF. CDR3 nucleotides: TGTGCCAGCAGCCCCCGGGGGAGCTCCTACGAGCAGTACTTC.

This chain connects TRBV6-1 to TRBJ2-7; 8 bases align to TRBD2. The CDR3 extends over 16 amino acids. V was clipped by 4 bases and J by 2 bases; unmatched bases: 10. Germline V gives CDR1 MNHNS, CDR2 SASEGT. CDR3 residues: CASSVSGAGATYEQYF. CDR3 coding DNA: TGTGCCAGCAGTGTATCCGGAGCGGGAGCCACCTACGAGCAGTACTTC.

The gene calls are TRBV27 and TRBJ2-7, with TRBD2 identical over 9 bases. The CDR3 covers 15 residues. With V trimmed by 3 bases and J by 2 bases, 5 bases remained unmatched. CDR1 MNHEY and CDR2 SMNVEV come from the germline V gene (reference sequence). The CDR3 bases are TGTGCCAGCAGTTTCCGCGGGAGGGGGGCCTACGAGCAGTACTTC. This codes for CASSFRGRGAYEQYF.

The chain couples TRBV27 to TRBJ2-4; 7 bases map to TRBD1. Germline V gene lookup returns CDR1 MNHEY and CDR2 SMNVEV (reference sequence). The CDR3 length is 14 residues. The CDR3: CAATGRANDDIQYF. The CDR3 DNA reads as TGTGCTGCGACAGGGCGAGCCAACGACGACATTCAGTACTTC.

The V gene is TRBV6-5, the J gene TRBJ1-5, with D possibly TRBD1 on 6 matching bases. The germline CDR1 and CDR2 sequences are MNHEY and SVGAGI. This CDR3 is built from 15 residues. V lost 0 bases to trimming and J lost 3 bases, with 9 bases between them. The CDR3 sequence is CASSYSWDTNQPQHF. In DNA form, the CDR3 reads TGTGCCAGCAGTTACTCGTGGGACACCAATCAGCCCCAGCATTTT.

The chain carries TRBV11-2 and TRBJ2-5, with a possible D match to TRBD2 (6 bases). Germline CDR1 and CDR2: SGHAT and FQNNGV. V was cut by 6 bases and J by 5 bases, with 16 bases left in between. CDR3 size: 14 residues. The CDR3 spells CASSNYPGEETQYF. The DNA of the CDR3 is TGTGCCAGCAGTAACTACCCGGGGGAGGAGACCCAGTACTTC.

The rearrangement links TRBV2 to TRBJ1-4; no definite D call. Germline CDR1 SNHLY, CDR2 FYNNEI. V was clipped by 8 bases and J by 13 bases, with 17 bases between them. The CDR3 contains 12 residues. CDR3 DNA: TGTGCCAGCCGGAGGGCGGACGTCGGACTGTTTTTT. Protein sequence: CASRRADVGLFF. The full variable domain, with the rest looked up from reference TRBV2 and TRBJ1-4, is EPEVTQTPSHQVTQMGQEVILRCVPISNHLYFYWYRQILGQKVEFLVSFYNNEISEKSEIFDDQFSVERPDGSNFTLKIRSTKLEDSAMYFCASRRADVGLFFGSGTQLSVL.

This clone was seen once. This chain links TRBV2 with TRBJ2-7, with a tentative D call TRBD1 (5 bases). V lost 5 bases, J lost 2 bases, and 13 bases lay in between. Germline V gives CDR1 SNHLY, CDR2 FYNNEI. The CDR3 has 14 residues. The CDR3 is CASSLEGAPYEQYF. For the CDR3, the DNA is TGTGCCAGCAGTCTCGAAGGGGCACCCTACGAGCAGTACTTC. The whole variable domain, remainder taken from reference TRBV2 and TRBJ2-7, is EPEVTQTPSHQVTQMGQEVILRCVPISNHLYFYWYRQILGQKVEFLVSFYNNEISEKSEIFDDQFSVERPDGSNFTLKIRSTKLEDSAMYFCASSLEGAPYEQYFGPGTRLTVT.

The V gene is TRBV5-4, the J gene TRBJ2-3; no definite D call. Per the germline V gene, CDR1 is SGHNT and CDR2 is YYREEE (reference sequence). Trimming stripped 2 bases from V and 3 bases from J, with 10 bases between. This CDR3 has 14 residues. CDR3 sequence: CASSLSDLTDTQYF. CDR3 in DNA: TGTGCCAGCAGCTTATCGGACCTAACAGATACGCAGTATTTT.

This sequence joins TRBV19 and TRBJ1-5, with 7 bases matching TRBD1. The J segment lost 3 bases and the V segment lost 5 bases, leaving 4 bases of the junction unmatched. The CDR3 length is 14 residues. Germline-derived CDR1 and CDR2 are LNHDA and SQIVND (reference sequence). CDR3: CASSPGQNNQPQHF. The CDR3 region has the DNA TGTGCCAGTAGTCCGGGACAGAACAATCAGCCCCAGCATTTT.